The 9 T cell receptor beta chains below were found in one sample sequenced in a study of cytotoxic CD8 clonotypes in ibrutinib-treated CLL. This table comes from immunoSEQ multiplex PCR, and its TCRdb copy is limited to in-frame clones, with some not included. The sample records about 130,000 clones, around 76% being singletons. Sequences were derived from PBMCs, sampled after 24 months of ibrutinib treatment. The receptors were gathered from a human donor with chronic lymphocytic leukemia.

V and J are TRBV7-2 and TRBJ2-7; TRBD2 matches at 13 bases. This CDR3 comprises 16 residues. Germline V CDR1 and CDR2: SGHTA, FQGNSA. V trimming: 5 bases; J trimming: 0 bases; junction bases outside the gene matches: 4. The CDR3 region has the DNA TGTGCCAGCAGCCGGACTAGCGGGGGACCCTCCTACGAGCAGTACTTC. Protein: CASSRTSGGPSYEQYF.

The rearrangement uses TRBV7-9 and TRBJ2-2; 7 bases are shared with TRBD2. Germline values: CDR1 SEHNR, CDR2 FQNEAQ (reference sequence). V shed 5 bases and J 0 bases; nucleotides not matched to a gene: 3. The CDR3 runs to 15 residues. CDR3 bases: TGTGCCAGCAGCCCTGGGGGGGCGAACACCGGGGAGCTGTTTTTT. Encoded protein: CASSPGGANTGELFF.

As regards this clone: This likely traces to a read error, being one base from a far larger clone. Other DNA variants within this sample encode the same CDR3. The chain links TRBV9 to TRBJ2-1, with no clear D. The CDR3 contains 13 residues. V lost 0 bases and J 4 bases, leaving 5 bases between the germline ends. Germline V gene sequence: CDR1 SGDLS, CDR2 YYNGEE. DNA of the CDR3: TGTGCCAGCAGCGTAGCCGGGTACAATGAGCAGTTCTTC. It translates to CASSVAGYNEQFF.

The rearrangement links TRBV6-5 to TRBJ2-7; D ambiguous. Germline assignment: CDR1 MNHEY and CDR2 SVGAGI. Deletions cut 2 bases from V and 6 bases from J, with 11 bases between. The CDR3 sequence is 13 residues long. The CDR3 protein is CASSYPGSGEQYF. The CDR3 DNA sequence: TGTGCCAGCAGTTACCCCGGTTCGGGCGAGCAGTACTTC.

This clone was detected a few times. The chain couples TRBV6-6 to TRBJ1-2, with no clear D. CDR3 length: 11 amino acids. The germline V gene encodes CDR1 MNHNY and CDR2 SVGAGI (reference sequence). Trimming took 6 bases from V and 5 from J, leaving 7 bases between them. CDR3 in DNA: TGTGCCAGCAGAACCGGTTATGGCTACACCTTC. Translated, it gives CASRTGYGYTF.

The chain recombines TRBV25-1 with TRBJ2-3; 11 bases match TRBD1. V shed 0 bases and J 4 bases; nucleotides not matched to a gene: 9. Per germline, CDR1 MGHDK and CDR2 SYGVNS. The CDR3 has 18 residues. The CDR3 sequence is CASSEYEGGQGVADTQYF. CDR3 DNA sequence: TGTGCCAGCAGTGAATATGAGGGGGGACAGGGGGTCGCAGATACGCAGTATTTT. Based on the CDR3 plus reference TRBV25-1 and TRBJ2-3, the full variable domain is EADIYQTPRYLVIGTGKKITLECSQTMGHDKMYWYQQDPGMELHLIHYSYGVNSTEKGDLSSESTVSRIRTEHFPLTLESARPSHTSQYLCASSEYEGGQGVADTQYFGPGTRLTVL.

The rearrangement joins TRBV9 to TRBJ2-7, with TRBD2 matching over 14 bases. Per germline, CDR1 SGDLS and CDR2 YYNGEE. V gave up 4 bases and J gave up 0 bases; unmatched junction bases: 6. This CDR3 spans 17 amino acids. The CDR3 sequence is CASSTGLAGGASYEQYF. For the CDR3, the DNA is TGTGCCAGCAGCACCGGACTAGCGGGAGGCGCCTCCTACGAGCAGTACTTC. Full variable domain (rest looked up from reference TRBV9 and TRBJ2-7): DSGVTQTPKHLITATGQRVTLRCSPRSGDLSVYWYQQSLDQGLQFLIQYYNGEERAKGNILERFSAQQFPDLHSELNLSSLELGDSALYFCASSTGLAGGASYEQYFGPGTRLTVT.

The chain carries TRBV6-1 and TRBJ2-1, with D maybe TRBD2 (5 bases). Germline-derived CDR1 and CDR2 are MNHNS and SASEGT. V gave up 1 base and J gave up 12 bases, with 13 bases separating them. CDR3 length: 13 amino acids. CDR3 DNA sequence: TGTGCCAGCAGTGAAGGGGAGACCCTGGGGCAGTTCTTC. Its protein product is CASSEGETLGQFF.

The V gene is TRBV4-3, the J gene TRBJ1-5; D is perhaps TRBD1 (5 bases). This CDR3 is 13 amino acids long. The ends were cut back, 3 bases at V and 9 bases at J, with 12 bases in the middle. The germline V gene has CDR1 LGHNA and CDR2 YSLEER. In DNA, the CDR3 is TGCGCCAGCAGCCAGGCGGAAAGGGGGCCCCAGCATTTT. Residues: CASSQAERGPQHF.